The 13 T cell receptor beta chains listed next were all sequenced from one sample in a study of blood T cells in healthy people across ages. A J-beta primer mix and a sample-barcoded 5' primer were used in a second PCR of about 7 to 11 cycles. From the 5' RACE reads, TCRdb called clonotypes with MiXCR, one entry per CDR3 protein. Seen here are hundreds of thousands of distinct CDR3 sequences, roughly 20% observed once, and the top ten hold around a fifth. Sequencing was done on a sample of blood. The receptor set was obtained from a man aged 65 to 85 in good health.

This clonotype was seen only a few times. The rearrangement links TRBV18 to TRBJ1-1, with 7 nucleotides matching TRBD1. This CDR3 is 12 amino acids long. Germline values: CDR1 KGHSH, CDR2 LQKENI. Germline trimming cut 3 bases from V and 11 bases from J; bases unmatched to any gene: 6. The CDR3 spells CASSPTGEVAFF. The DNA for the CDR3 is TGTGCCAGCTCACCCACAGGGGAAGTGGCTTTCTTT.

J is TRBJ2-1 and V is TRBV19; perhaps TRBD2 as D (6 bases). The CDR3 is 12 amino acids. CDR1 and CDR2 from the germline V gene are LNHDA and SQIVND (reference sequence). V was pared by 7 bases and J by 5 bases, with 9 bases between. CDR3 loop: CASIGTHNEQFF. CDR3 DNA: TGTGCCAGTATTGGGACTCACAATGAGCAGTTCTTC.

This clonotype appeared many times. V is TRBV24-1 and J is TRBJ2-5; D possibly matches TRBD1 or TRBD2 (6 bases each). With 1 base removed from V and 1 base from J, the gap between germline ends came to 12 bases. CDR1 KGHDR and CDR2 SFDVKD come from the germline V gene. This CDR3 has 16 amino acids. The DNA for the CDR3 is TGTGCCACCAGTGATTTTAGGGGGGCAGCCCAAGAGACCCAGTACTTC. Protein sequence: CATSDFRGAAQETQYF.

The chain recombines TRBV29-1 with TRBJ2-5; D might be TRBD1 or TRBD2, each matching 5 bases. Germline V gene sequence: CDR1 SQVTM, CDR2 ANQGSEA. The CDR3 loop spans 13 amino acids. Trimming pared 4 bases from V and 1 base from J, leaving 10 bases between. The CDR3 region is CSVGVGAQETQYF. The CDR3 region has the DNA TGCAGCGTTGGTGTCGGGGCCCAAGAGACCCAGTACTTC.

In DNA, the CDR3 is TGTGCCAGCAGCCCACGGACTAGCGGGAGTGGGTACAATGAGCAGTTCTTC. Translated, it gives CASSPRTSGSGYNEQFF. This chain joins TRBV11-3 and TRBJ2-1, with 13 bases fitting TRBD2. J lost 4 bases, V lost 5 bases, and 8 bases had no gene match. Germline CDR1 is SGHNT and CDR2 is YENEEA. The CDR3 extends over 17 amino acids.

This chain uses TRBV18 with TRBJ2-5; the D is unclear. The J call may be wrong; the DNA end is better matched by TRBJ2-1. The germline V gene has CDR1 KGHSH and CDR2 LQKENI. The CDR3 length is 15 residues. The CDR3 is CASSQETDLYNEQFF. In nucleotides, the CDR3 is TGTGCCAGCTCACAGGAGACGGATTTATACAATGAGCAGTTCTTC.

The CDR3 is CASSLFSITDTQYF. For the CDR3, the DNA is TGTGCCAGCAGTTTATTCTCTATTACAGATACGCAGTATTTT. The rearrangement uses TRBV12-3 or TRBV12-4 and TRBJ2-3; no definite D call. CDR3 size: 14 residues. V was cut by 2 bases and J by 3 bases, with 9 bases left in between.

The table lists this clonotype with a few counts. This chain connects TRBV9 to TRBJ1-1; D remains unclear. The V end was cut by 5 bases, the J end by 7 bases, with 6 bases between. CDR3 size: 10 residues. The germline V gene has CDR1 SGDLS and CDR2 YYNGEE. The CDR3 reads CASRGSEAFF. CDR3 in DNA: TGTGCCAGCAGGGGAAGTGAAGCTTTCTTT.

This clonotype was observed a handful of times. Written as DNA, the CDR3 is TGTGCCAGCAGCCAATTAGGTGGTCCGAATGAAAAACTGTTTTTT. This sequence encodes CASSQLGGPNEKLFF. The chain combines TRBV14 with TRBJ1-4; D gene uncertain. The germline gives CDR1 SGHDN, CDR2 FVKESK. The CDR3 length is 15 residues. Trimming left V 2 bases short and J 5 bases short, with 12 bases between.

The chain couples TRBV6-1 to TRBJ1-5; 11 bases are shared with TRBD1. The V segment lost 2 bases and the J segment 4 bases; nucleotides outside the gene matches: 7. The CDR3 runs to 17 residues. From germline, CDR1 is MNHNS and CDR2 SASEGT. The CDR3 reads CASSERDRGGRNQPQHF. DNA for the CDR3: TGTGCCAGCAGTGAAAGGGACAGGGGGGGAAGGAATCAGCCCCAGCATTTT.

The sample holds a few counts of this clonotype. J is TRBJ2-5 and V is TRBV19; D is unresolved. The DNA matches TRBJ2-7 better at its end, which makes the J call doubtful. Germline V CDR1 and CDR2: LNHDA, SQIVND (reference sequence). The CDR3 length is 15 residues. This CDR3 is CASRTDGTSSYEQYF. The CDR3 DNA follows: TGTGCCAGTAGGACGGACGGAACAAGCTCCTACGAGCAGTACTTC.

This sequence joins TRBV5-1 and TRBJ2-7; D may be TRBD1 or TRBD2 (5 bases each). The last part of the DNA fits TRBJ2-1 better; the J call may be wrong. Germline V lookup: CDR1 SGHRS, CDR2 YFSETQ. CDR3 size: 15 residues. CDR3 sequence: CASRLGTYSYNEQFF. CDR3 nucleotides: TGCGCCAGCAGACTCGGGACGTATTCCTACAATGAGCAGTTCTTC.

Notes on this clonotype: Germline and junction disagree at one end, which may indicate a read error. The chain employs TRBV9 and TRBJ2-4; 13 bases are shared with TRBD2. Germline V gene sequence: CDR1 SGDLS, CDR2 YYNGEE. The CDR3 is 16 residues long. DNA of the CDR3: TGTCCCAGCAGCCCAGGACTAGCGGGAGATAAAAACATTCAGTACTTC. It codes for CPSSPGLAGDKNIQYF.